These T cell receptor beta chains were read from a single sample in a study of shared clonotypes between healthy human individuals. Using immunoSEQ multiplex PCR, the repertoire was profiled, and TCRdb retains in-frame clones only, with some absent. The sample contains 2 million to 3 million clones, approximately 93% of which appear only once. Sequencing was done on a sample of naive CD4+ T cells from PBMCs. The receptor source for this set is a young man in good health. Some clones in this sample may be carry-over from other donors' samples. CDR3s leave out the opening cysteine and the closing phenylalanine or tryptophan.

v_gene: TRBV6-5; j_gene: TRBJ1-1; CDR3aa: ASRRQGFTEAF
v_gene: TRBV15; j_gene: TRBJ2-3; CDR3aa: ATNPGRGDTQY
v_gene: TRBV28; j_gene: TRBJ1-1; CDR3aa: ASSLILGQGQSEAF
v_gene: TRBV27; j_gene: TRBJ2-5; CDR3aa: ASSYLGETQY
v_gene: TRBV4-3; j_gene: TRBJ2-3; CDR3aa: ASSQILIADTQY
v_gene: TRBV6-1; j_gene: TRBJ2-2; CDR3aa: ASRTSGYTGELF
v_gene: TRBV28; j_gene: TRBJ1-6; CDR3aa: ASRPPDRDNSPLH
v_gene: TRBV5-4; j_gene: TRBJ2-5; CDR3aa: ASSLAQVAQETQY
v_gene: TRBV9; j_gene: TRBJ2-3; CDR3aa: ASSEAASTDTQY
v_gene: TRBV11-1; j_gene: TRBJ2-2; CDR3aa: ASSLRQAADTGELF
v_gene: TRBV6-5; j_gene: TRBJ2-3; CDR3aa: ASSYSPGADTQY
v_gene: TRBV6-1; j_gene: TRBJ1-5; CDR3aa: ASSMTTGGYQPQH
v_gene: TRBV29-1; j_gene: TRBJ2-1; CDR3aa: SVEGLAGWF
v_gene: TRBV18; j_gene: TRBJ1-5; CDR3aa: ASSPRDSYNQPQH
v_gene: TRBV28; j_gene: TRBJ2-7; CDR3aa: ASSWTRLAVNEQY
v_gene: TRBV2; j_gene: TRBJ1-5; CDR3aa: ASSAYGAQPQH
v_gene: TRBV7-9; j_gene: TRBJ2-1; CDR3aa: ASSQGGSGADEQF
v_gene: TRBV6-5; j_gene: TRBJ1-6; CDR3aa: ASSYSETRISPLH
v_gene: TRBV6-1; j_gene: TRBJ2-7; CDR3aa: ASSQDRLYEQY
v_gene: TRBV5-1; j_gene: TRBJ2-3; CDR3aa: ASSFSGGTDTQY
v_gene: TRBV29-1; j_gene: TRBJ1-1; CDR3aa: SVQGATLNTEAF
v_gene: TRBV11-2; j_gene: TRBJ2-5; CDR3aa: ASSLVLAATSQETQY
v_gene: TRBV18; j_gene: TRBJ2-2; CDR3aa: ASSPAGRGTGELF
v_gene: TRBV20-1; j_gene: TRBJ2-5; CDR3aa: SATGGETQY
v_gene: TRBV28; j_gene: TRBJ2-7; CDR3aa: ASTRTSGSSYEQY
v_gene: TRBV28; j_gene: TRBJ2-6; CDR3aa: ASSTGAGANVLT
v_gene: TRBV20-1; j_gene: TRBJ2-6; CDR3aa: SARGANVLT
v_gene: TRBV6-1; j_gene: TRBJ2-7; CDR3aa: ASSDATGYASYEQY
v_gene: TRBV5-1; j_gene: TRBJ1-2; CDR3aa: ASSQGQGAEGYT
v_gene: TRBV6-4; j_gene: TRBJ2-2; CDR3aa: ASRPDKTGELF
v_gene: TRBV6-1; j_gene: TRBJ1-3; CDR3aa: ASSEWGSGNTIY
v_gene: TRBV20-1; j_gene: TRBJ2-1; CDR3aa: SADSPMYRF
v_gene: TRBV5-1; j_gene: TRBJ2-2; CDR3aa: ASSLGPARGERELF
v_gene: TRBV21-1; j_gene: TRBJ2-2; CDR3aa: ASSKGGTGELF
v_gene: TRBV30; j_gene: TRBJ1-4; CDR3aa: AWSPTAPNEKLF
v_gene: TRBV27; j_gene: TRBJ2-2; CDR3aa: ASSFKGIDTGELF
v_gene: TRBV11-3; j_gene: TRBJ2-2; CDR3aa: ASSLGTGGIGELF
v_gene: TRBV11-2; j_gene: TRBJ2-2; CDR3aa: ASSLGVAITGELF
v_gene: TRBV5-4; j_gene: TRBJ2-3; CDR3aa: ASSFPGGPGGTDTQY
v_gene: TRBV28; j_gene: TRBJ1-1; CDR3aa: ASSGAGNLDEAF
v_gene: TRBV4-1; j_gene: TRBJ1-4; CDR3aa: ASSQGLLSVEKLF
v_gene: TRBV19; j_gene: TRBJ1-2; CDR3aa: ASSRPGGDYGYT
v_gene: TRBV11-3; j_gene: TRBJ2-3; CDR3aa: ASSGAGTDTQY
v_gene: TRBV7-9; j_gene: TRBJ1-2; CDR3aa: ASSSDGDYGYT
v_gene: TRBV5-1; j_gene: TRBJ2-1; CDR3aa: ASSLESGSSYNEQF
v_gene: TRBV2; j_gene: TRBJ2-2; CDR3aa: ASSGTGRNTGELF